These 15 T cell receptor beta chains were all obtained from the same sample, sequenced in a study of response to subunit inactivated influenza vaccine. MiXCR was run by TCRdb on the RT-PCR reads, yielding one entry per CDR3 protein. The sample includes hundreds of thousands of distinct CDR3 sequences, roughly 25% of them seen just once. Here the sequenced sample was CD4+ T cells sorted from PBMCs, taken around 5 days after vaccination. All receptors derive from a man aged 45-65 years who received an inactivated influenza vaccine.

The chain is built from TRBV10-3 and TRBJ2-7, with TRBD1 identical over 7 bases. Germline V gene data show CDR1 as ENHRY and CDR2 as SYGVKD. The CDR3 runs 14 residues. J gave up 5 bases and V 11 bases, and 15 bases lay outside the gene matches. CDR3 nucleotides: TGTGCCGCAGACCACGGGACAGTGTACAACGAGCAGTACTTC. This encodes CAADHGTVYNEQYF.

This clonotype was recorded at least ten times. V is TRBV12-3 or TRBV12-4 and J is TRBJ1-2, with D possibly TRBD1 on 6 matching bases. Trimming took 3 bases from V and 5 from J, leaving 13 bases between them. The CDR3 has 14 residues. This CDR3 reads CASSFQGHGYGYTF. CDR3 nucleotide sequence: TGTGCCAGCAGTTTCCAGGGGCATGGGTATGGCTACACCTTC.

This rearrangement joins TRBV4-1 to TRBJ2-7, with D perhaps TRBD2 (6 bases). Looked up from germline, CDR1 is MGHRA and CDR2 is YSYEKL. The length of the CDR3 is 14 residues. Trimming pared 5 bases from V and 4 bases from J, leaving 15 bases between. The CDR3 spells CASSYGTDGYEQYF. The CDR3 DNA is TGCGCCAGCAGCTACGGGACTGACGGGTACGAGCAGTACTTC.

The chain has TRBV20-1 and TRBJ2-1; TRBD2 matches 12 bases. The V gene's germline CDR1 is DFQATT and CDR2 SNEGSKA (reference sequence). J gave up 8 bases and V 3 bases, and 5 bases lay outside the gene matches. This CDR3 contains 14 residues. The CDR3 region has the DNA TGCAGTGCTAGCCGACTAGCGGGAGTCTATGAGCAGTTCTTC. Translating gives CSASRLAGVYEQFF.

The chain uses TRBV12-3 or TRBV12-4 and TRBJ2-2; 13 bases line up with TRBD2. There are 16 residues in the CDR3. The junction had 6 bases not matched to a gene; V was cut back by 6 bases and J by 5 bases. The CDR3 region has the DNA TGTGCCAGCAGCCCTGGGACTAGCGGGACAACCGGGGAGCTGTTTTTT. This sequence encodes CASSPGTSGTTGELFF.

This clonotype has more than one count but fewer than ten. The chain combines TRBV28 with TRBJ2-1; no clear D. This CDR3 spans 15 amino acids. Trimming took 5 bases from V and 1 from J, leaving 12 bases between them. Per the germline V gene, CDR1 is MDHEN and CDR2 is SYDVKM. DNA of the CDR3: TGTGCCAGCAGTCCCATACTACAATCCTACAATGAGCAGTTCTTC. It encodes CASSPILQSYNEQFF. Drawing the rest from reference TRBV28 and TRBJ2-1, the complete variable domain is DVKVTQSSRYLVKRTGEKVFLECVQDMDHENMFWYRQDPGLGLRLIYFSYDVKMKEKGDIPEGYSVSREKKERFSLILESASTNQTSMYLCASSPILQSYNEQFFGPGTRLTVL.

V gene TRBV6-1 combines with J gene TRBJ2-7; TRBD1 agrees at 8 bases. Germline trimming cut 6 bases from V and 4 bases from J; bases unmatched to any gene: 11. This CDR3 comprises 15 residues. Germline-derived CDR1 and CDR2 are MNHNS and SASEGT. The CDR3 region has the DNA TGTGCCAGCAGACCCGCAGGGGGCGCAGGGTACGAGCAGTACTTC. This gives the protein CASRPAGGAGYEQYF.

This sequence joins TRBV7-9 and TRBJ2-5, with 7 bases that match TRBD1. This CDR3 comprises 16 residues. V trimming: 5 bases; J trimming: 4 bases; junction bases outside the gene matches: 13. Germline CDR1 is SEHNR and CDR2 is FQNEAQ (reference sequence). The CDR3 nucleotides are TGTGCCAGCAGCCGTGAATACAGGGGACGGGGAGAGACCCAGTACTTC. This sequence encodes CASSREYRGRGETQYF.

This clonotype appeared a few times. V is TRBV30 and J is TRBJ2-1; 7 bases match TRBD2. The ends lost 3 bases at V and 4 bases at J; junction bases unmatched: 9. The length of the CDR3 is 15 residues. Germline-derived CDR1 and CDR2 are GTSNPN and SVGIG (reference sequence). The chain's CDR3 is CAWSPSSSGYNEQFF. The CDR3 coding sequence is TGTGCCTGGAGCCCCTCATCTAGCGGTTACAATGAGCAGTTCTTC. The complete variable domain, with remaining parts taken from reference TRBV30 and TRBJ2-1, reads SQTIHQWPATLVQPVGSPLSLECTVEGTSNPNLYWYRQAAGRGLQLLFYSVGIGQISSEVPQNLSASRPQDRQFILSSKKLLLSDSGFYLCAWSPSSSGYNEQFFGPGTRLTVL.

Comments on this clonotype: An end of the junction does not agree with germline; a read error may underlie this. The chain couples TRBV4-3 to TRBJ2-3, with D perhaps TRBD2 (6 bases). The CDR3 consists of 15 residues. CDR1 is LGHNA, CDR2 YSLEER, per germline. This chain's CDR3 is CASCQDGGKTDTQYF. CDR3 DNA sequence: TGCGCCAGCTGCCAAGATGGGGGGAAAACAGATACGCAGTATTTT.

The chain links TRBV5-1 to TRBJ2-7; TRBD2 is a possible D gene (6 bases). Germline assignment: CDR1 SGHRS and CDR2 YFSETQ. This CDR3 region has 16 residues. Trimming took 1 base from V and 6 from J, leaving 20 bases between them. The CDR3 spells CASSLNLVGTSSEQYF. The CDR3, as DNA: TGCGCCAGCAGCTTGAATCTAGTCGGGACTTCGTCCGAGCAGTACTTC.

In its sample, this clonotype was seen a few times. The chain is built from TRBV20-1 and TRBJ2-1, with no clear D. With 0 bases removed from V and 0 bases from J, the gap between germline ends came to 12 bases. CDR1 is DFQATT and CDR2 is SNEGSKA in the germline V gene (reference sequence). The CDR3 covers 16 residues. CDR3 DNA: TGCAGTGCTAGAGATACGGAAATGAGCTCCTACAATGAGCAGTTCTTC. Its translation is CSARDTEMSSYNEQFF.

V is TRBV11-2 and J is TRBJ2-1; tentatively, D is TRBD2 (6 bases). In germline, CDR1 is SGHAT, CDR2 FQNNGV. This CDR3 has 19 residues. Trimming shortened V by 4 bases and J by 5 bases, and 27 bases separated the two germline ends. The DNA for the CDR3 is TGTGCCAGCAGCTGGGGACTCAATACTCGTGGCGACTGGGACAATGAGCAGTTCTTC. Encoded protein: CASSWGLNTRGDWDNEQFF.

This clonotype has a handful of counts. The chain joins TRBV12-3 or TRBV12-4 to TRBJ2-3; 8 bases match TRBD2. CDR3 length equals 16 residues. V lost 6 bases and J lost 2; bases outside the gene matches: 10. The CDR3: CASRPFGGGITDTQYF. CDR3 DNA: TGTGCCAGCAGGCCTTTTGGCGGGGGGATCACAGATACGCAGTATTTT.

The sample holds a few counts of this clonotype. This chain links TRBV12-3 or TRBV12-4 with TRBJ2-7, with TRBD1 matching over 9 bases. CDR3 length equals 15 residues. The trim removed 1 base at V and 4 bases at J, leaving 5 bases unmatched. CDR3 sequence (DNA): TGTGCCAGCAGTTTAGGCCGTGGACAGGGGTACGAGCAGTACTTC. It is translated as CASSLGRGQGYEQYF.